This T cell receptor beta chain stems from a study of cytomegalovirus exposure and HLA in healthy donors. Study results and limitations: The investigators catalogued 150 to 200 TCR beta chains as cytomegalovirus-associated.

Details on this clone: What it recognizes is unknown. This same CDR3 is encoded by further DNA sequences in the sample.

The PCR used 60 Vbeta and 13 Jbeta primers. Method: immunoSEQ multiplex PCR; TCRdb's copy keeps in-frame clones and lacks some. The sample includes some 150,000 clones, 70% of them seen just once. The V and J ends lost 1 base and 6 bases, in that order; junction bases with no gene match: 4. This CDR3 spans 14 amino acids. The germline CDR1 and CDR2 sequences are SGHRS and YFSETQ. The sequenced sample consisted of PBMCs. The chain couples TRBV5-1 to TRBJ2-3, with 8 bases lining up with TRBD1. This TCR was sampled from a woman aged 30 to 39 in good health and CMV-seronegative. In DNA, the CDR3 is TGCGCCAGCAGCTTGCCACAGGGGGAGGATACGCAGTATTTT. Its protein is CASSLPQGEDTQYF.